This TCR beta chain was captured by sequencing in a study of technical replicates of blood from four donors. The V and J ends lost 4 bases and 2 bases respectively, with 14 bases between them. Germline-derived CDR1 and CDR2 are SEHNR and FQNEAQ (reference sequence). This CDR3 has 15 residues. Profiling relied on immunoSEQ multiplex PCR, and the TCRdb table lists in-frame clones only, not all of them. Of fewer than 90,000 clones listed, 93% were seen once; the top ten hold approximately 0.22%. The sample was T cells isolated from PBMCs. The chain has TRBV7-9 and TRBJ2-5; D is unresolved. This clonotype was sampled from a human donor in good health. The CDR3 DNA follows: TGTGCCAGCAGCTATCCCCCTCGTGTTCAAGAGACCCAGTACTTC. This encodes CASSYPPRVQETQYF.